This T cell receptor beta chain was captured in a study of T-cell reconstitution after alpha-beta-depleted transplantation in children. There are 12 residues in the CDR3. With 4 bases removed from V and 5 bases from J, the gap between germline ends came to 6 bases. Study-level findings and limits: Reported findings indicate that, about two months after transplant, alpha-beta T cells came from several hundred expanded clones, which were derived from non-depleted graft cells. A year post-transplant, T-cell counts and diversity derived mostly from newly produced T cells. Diversity of TCRbeta at day 60 was high in some patients, arising from surviving recipient T cells and thymic progenitors.

Unique molecular identifiers were built into the TCRbeta library. TCRdb reprocessed the PCR reads with MiXCR, giving one entry per CDR3 protein. The repertoire holds about 460,000 distinct CDR3 sequences, with roughly an eighth as singletons. As regards this clonotype: Its specificity is not known.

The sample here was PBMCs, mostly from graft donor cells, taken 180 days after TCRalphabeta/CD19-depleted stem cell transplant. The V and J genes are TRBV12-3 or TRBV12-4 and TRBJ1-5; D ambiguous. The source is a female patient younger than 10 who had a stem cell transplant for aplastic anemia, so the T cells may come from the graft donor. CDR3: CASSSWDQPQHF. CDR3 DNA sequence: TGTGCCAGCAGTTCTTGGGATCAGCCCCAGCATTTT.